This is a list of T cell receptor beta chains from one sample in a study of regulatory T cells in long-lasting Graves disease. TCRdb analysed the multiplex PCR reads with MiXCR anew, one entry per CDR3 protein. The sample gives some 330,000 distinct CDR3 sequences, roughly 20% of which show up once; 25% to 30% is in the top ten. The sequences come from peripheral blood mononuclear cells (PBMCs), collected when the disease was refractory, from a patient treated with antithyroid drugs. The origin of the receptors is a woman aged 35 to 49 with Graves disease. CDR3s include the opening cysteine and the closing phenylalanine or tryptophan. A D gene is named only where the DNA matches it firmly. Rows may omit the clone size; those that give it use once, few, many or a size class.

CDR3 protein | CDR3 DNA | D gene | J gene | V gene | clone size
CSARSDGNQPQHF | TGCAGTGCTAGGTCCGACGGGAATCAGCCCCAGCATTTT | . | TRBJ1-5 | TRBV20-1 | .
CASSPRTGGAAGYTF | TGTGCCAGCAGTCCCCGGACAGGGGGCGCGGCAGGCTACACCTTC | TRBD1 | TRBJ1-2 | TRBV27 | few
CSAEQGDQPQHF | TGCAGTGCTGAACAGGGGGATCAGCCCCAGCATTTT | TRBD1 | TRBJ1-5 | TRBV20-1 | few
CASSERWGGETQYF | TGTGCCAGCAGTGAACGATGGGGCGGAGAGACCCAGTACTTC | . | TRBJ2-5 | TRBV6-1 | .
CSARDIQGTDEQYF | TGCAGTGCTAGAGACATACAGGGTACGGACGAGCAGTACTTC | . | TRBJ2-7 | TRBV20-1 | .
CASSFGFGNEQFF | TGTGCCAGCAGTTTTGGGTTCGGTAATGAGCAGTTCTTC | . | TRBJ2-1 | TRBV27 | once
CASSLAAGTGYEQYF | TGTGCCAGCAGCTTAGCGGCGGGCACGGGTTACGAGCAGTACTTC | . | TRBJ2-7 | TRBV7-3 | .
CSVKRTNEKLFF | TGCAGTGTCAAAAGGACTAATGAAAAACTGTTTTTT | . | TRBJ1-4 | TRBV20-1 | few
CASSLEPGELFF | TGCGCCAGCAGCTTGGAACCCGGGGAGCTGTTTTTT | . | TRBJ2-2 | TRBV5-1 | .
CASSHGTNTGELFF | TGTGCCAGCAGTCACGGGACCAACACCGGGGAGCTGTTTTTT | . | TRBJ2-2 | TRBV6-1 | many
CASRHRGESGYTF | TGTGCCAGCAGACACAGGGGGGAATCTGGCTACACCTTC | TRBD1 | TRBJ1-2 | TRBV27 | few
CASSTTTSGRRWGEQYF | TGTGCCAGCAGTACGACGACTAGCGGGAGGAGGTGGGGCGAGCAGTACTTC | TRBD2 | TRBJ2-7 | TRBV6-1 | many
CSANTHTDTQYF | TGCAGTGCTAACACTCACACAGATACGCAGTATTTT | . | TRBJ2-3 | TRBV20-1 | .
CATSSEPGYTAYSNQPQHF | TGTGCCACCAGCAGCGAGCCTGGCTATACAGCTTATAGCAATCAGCCCCAGCATTTT | . | TRBJ1-5 | TRBV15 | .
CATSSDTSWETQYF | TGTGCCACCAGCAGTGATACTAGTTGGGAGACCCAGTACTTC | . | TRBJ2-5 | TRBV15 | many
CASSLRLAGGPGREQYF | TGCGCCAGCAGCTTGCGACTAGCGGGAGGGCCGGGCCGCGAGCAGTACTTC | TRBD2 | TRBJ2-7 | TRBV5-1 | .
CASSQQMGTGFYEQYF | TGTGCCAGCAGCCAACAAATGGGGACAGGGTTCTACGAGCAGTACTTC | TRBD1 | TRBJ2-7 | TRBV14 | few
CASSSQRGDRGSGELFF | TGTGCCAGCAGCTCCCAGAGAGGGGACAGGGGGTCCGGGGAGCTGTTTTTT | TRBD1 | TRBJ2-2 | TRBV11-2 | few
CASSLYPPRERTGELFF | TGTGCCAGCAGTTTATATCCCCCGCGGGAGCGGACCGGGGAGCTGTTTTTT | TRBD2 | TRBJ2-2 | TRBV27 | few
CASSLFLDGETQYF | TGTGCCAGCAGCTTATTCCTCGATGGGGAGACCCAGTACTTC | . | TRBJ2-5 | TRBV7-9 | few
CASSSAVSNQPQHF | TGTGCCAGCAGTTCGGCAGTGAGCAATCAGCCCCAGCATTTT | . | TRBJ1-5 | TRBV28 | many
CASSFVAGGAYEQYF | TGTGCCAGCAGCTTCGTCGCAGGGGGAGCCTACGAGCAGTACTTC | TRBD1 | TRBJ2-7 | TRBV7-2 | many
CASSRGTSGIYEQYF | TGTGCCAGCAGTCGTGGGACTAGCGGGATCTACGAGCAGTACTTC | TRBD2 | TRBJ2-7 | TRBV12-3/TRBV12-4 | .
CASSLGLAGSSSYNEQFF | TGCGCCAGCAGCTTGGGACTAGCGGGAAGCAGCTCCTACAATGAGCAGTTCTTC | TRBD2 | TRBJ2-1 | TRBV5-1 | .
CASRPQGGTEAFF | TGTGCCAGCAGACCACAGGGGGGGACTGAAGCTTTCTTT | TRBD1 | TRBJ1-1 | TRBV27 | many
CAVSGIFMNTEAFF | TGTGCCGTATCAGGGATATTCATGAACACTGAAGCTTTCTTT | . | TRBJ1-1 | TRBV6-1 | many
CASSPGQGPQETQYF | TGTGCCAGCAGTCCAGGACAGGGCCCTCAAGAGACCCAGTACTTC | TRBD1 | TRBJ2-5 | TRBV28 | many
CASSQDPAGYQETQYF | TGTGCCAGCAGCCAAGACCCAGCGGGGTACCAAGAGACCCAGTACTTC | TRBD2 | TRBJ2-5 | TRBV3-1 | few
CASSQGGLREQFF | TGCGCCAGCAGCCAAGGGGGGTTGCGCGAGCAGTTCTTC | . | TRBJ2-1 | TRBV11-2 | .
CASSFSGLNEKLFF | TGTGCCAGCAGCTTCTCGGGACTTAATGAAAAACTGTTTTTT | . | TRBJ1-4 | TRBV11-2 | many
CATSRSRVEGQPQHF | TGTGCCACCAGCAGGAGCAGGGTGGAGGGTCAGCCCCAGCATTTT | . | TRBJ1-5 | TRBV15 | .
CASSPGLAGVRTGELFF | TGTGCCAGCAGTCCGGGACTAGCGGGAGTACGGACCGGGGAGCTGTTTTTT | TRBD2 | TRBJ2-2 | TRBV5-4 | once
CASSPTGGPLWDEQYF | TGTGCCAGCAGTCCCACCGGGGGCCCACTTTGGGACGAGCAGTACTTC | . | TRBJ2-7 | TRBV28 | many
CASSFTTGIQPQHF | TGTGCCAGCAGCTTTACGACAGGGATCCAGCCCCAGCATTTT | TRBD1 | TRBJ1-5 | TRBV7-2 | many
CASSSLAGAISYEQYF | TGTGCCAGCAGCTCTCTAGCGGGAGCAATCTCCTACGAGCAGTACTTC | TRBD2 | TRBJ2-7 | TRBV11-2 | few
CSARVAGDYEQYF | TGCAGTGCTAGAGTCGCGGGAGACTACGAGCAGTACTTC | TRBD2 | TRBJ2-7 | TRBV20-1 | many
CASSLLTSGYQETQYF | TGTGCCAGCAGCTTACTGACTAGCGGGTACCAAGAGACCCAGTACTTC | TRBD2 | TRBJ2-5 | TRBV13 | few
CASSDGAQAYEQYF | TGCGCCAGCAGCGACGGGGCTCAAGCCTACGAGCAGTACTTC | . | TRBJ2-7 | TRBV5-1 | .
CASSSDGPYNSPLHF | TGCGCCAGCAGCTCGGACGGGCCCTATAATTCACCCCTCCACTTT | . | TRBJ1-6 | TRBV5-1 | few
CASTATRGLYGYTF | TGTGCCAGCACGGCGACCAGGGGGTTATATGGCTACACCTTC | TRBD1 | TRBJ1-2 | TRBV6-1 | .
CASSLSGGFYEQYF | TGTGCCAGCAGCTTATCAGGGGGTTTCTACGAGCAGTACTTC | TRBD1 | TRBJ2-7 | TRBV7-8 | many
CSVEDPGTYEAFF | TGCAGCGTTGAAGATCCGGGGACCTATGAAGCTTTCTTT | . | TRBJ1-1 | TRBV29-1 | many
CASSARDRGNEKLFF | TGTGCCAGCAGTGCCCGGGACAGGGGGAATGAAAAACTGTTTTTT | TRBD1 | TRBJ1-4 | TRBV12-3/TRBV12-4 | many
CASSFLSEAFF | TGTGCCAGCAGTTTCCTGTCTGAAGCTTTCTTT | . | TRBJ1-1 | TRBV28 | few
CASSNTGGSGETQYF | TGTGCCAGCAGCAATACAGGGGGCAGCGGAGAGACCCAGTACTTC | TRBD1 | TRBJ2-5 | TRBV28 | many